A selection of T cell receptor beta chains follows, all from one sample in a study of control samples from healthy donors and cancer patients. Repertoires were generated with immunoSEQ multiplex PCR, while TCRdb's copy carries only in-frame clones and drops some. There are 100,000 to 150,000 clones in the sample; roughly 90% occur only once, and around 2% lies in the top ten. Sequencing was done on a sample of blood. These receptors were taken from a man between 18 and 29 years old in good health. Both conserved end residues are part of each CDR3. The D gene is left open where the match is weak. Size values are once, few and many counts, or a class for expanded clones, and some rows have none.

TGTGCCAGTAGGTTAGCGGGAGCCACCTACGAGCAGTACTTC,CASRLAGATYEQYF,TRBD2,.,TRBV19,TRBJ2-7
TGTGCAGAGGGCCCCCGTCGAGAGACCCAGTACTTC,CAEGPRRETQYF,.,once,TRBV12-3/TRBV12-4,TRBJ2-5
TGCGCCAGCAGCCAAGACAATTTCAGGGGGCAACCCGAGCAGTACTTC,CASSQDNFRGQPEQYF,TRBD1,.,TRBV4-3,TRBJ2-7
TGTGCCACCAACAGAGGAATCACTAGCGGAAGCACAGATACGCAGTATTTT,CATNRGITSGSTDTQYF,TRBD2,.,TRBV15,TRBJ2-3
TGTGCCAGCAGTAATCCTAGCGGGAGGGCCTTCTACGAGCAGTACTTC,CASSNPSGRAFYEQYF,TRBD2,.,TRBV6-6,TRBJ2-7
TGTGCCACCAGCAGAGATAGCAGCCGGACTGAAGCTTTCTTT,CATSRDSSRTEAFF,.,few,TRBV15,TRBJ1-1
TGTGCCAGCAGTTATCAAATCGGGGGCGGGGAAACTGAAGCTTTCTTT,CASSYQIGGGETEAFF,.,.,TRBV6-2/TRBV6-3,TRBJ1-1
TGTGCCAGCACCCCCACGCCGAATAGCAATCAGCCCCAGCATTTT,CASTPTPNSNQPQHF,.,.,TRBV27,TRBJ1-5
TGTGCCAGCAGCTTAGTATGGACAGGGGATGGCTACACCTTC,CASSLVWTGDGYTF,TRBD1,.,TRBV11-2,TRBJ1-2
TGTGCCAGCAGCTCGGGACGGCCGGGCACTGAAGCTTTCTTT,CASSSGRPGTEAFF,.,.,TRBV7-3,TRBJ1-1
TGCGCCAGCAGCCAAGAGCCACCCAATAATTCACCCCTCCACTTT,CASSQEPPNNSPLHF,.,.,TRBV4-1,TRBJ1-6
TGTGCCAGCAGCTTAGGGATAGGGGCTAGGGGTAAAGGGGAGCAGTACTTC,CASSLGIGARGKGEQYF,.,few,TRBV7-2,TRBJ2-7
TGTGCCAGCACTAGAGGACAGGGGCTTAATGAAAAACTGTTTTTT,CASTRGQGLNEKLFF,TRBD1,.,TRBV2,TRBJ1-4
TGTGCCAGCTCACCACCGAAGGGCGAGCAGTACTTC,CASSPPKGEQYF,.,.,TRBV18,TRBJ2-7
TGTGCCAGCAGCCTACGGACTAGCGGGAGCTTAGCCAAAAACATTCAGTACTTC,CASSLRTSGSLAKNIQYF,TRBD2,.,TRBV7-2,TRBJ2-4
TGTGCCACCAGTGATTTTGGCTATCACCAGTTCTTC,CATSDFGYHQFF,.,.,TRBV24-1,TRBJ2-1
TGTGCCTGGAGTGTACGGCTTTTCAACACTGAAGCTTTCTTT,CAWSVRLFNTEAFF,.,.,TRBV30,TRBJ1-1
TGTGCCATCAGTGAGCCCCCCCGGGGGAACTCCAATTCACCCCTCCACTTT,CAISEPPRGNSNSPLHF,.,.,TRBV10-3,TRBJ1-6
TGTGCCAGCCTCAGGGGTAGCTACACCTTC,CASLRGSYTF,.,few,TRBV7-2,TRBJ1-2